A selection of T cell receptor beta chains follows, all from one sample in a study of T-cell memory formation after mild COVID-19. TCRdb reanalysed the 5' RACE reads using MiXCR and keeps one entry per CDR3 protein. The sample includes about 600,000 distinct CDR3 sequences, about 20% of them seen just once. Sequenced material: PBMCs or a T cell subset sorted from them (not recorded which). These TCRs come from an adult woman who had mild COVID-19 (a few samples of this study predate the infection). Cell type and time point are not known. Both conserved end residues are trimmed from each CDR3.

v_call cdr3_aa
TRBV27 ASRTAQVNEQF
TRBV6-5 ASSYSRTGGSGNTIY
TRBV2 ANEGAYGYT
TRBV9 ASSVQILADNTGELF
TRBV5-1 ASSFRVGGRNEQF
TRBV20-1 SANVFGGGAYEQY
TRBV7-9 ASSLPESGSGNEQF
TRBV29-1 SVETDRGLGYGYT
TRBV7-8 ASSLPGGVTEAF
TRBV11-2 ASSLDVAGSGPMPDPTDTQY
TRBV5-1 ASSVGDRMGNQPQH
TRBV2 ASRQFSGGYT
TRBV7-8 ASSRDRVPTYEQY
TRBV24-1 ATRQSHEQF
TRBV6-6 ASSYSWDNEQF
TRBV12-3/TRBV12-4 ASRAGDGTEAF
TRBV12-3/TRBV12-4 ASSPARGNTEAF
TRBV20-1 SASENYGYT
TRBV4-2 ASSQVPSGRPDTQY
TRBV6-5 ASSSNRLRGLHRSGANVLT
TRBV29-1 SAKDSRLNTEAF
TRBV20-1 SARGQGGNEQF
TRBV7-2 ASSIQGSGANVLT
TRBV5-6 ASSLGGTINQPQH
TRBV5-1 ASSPTGLGYEQY
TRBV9 ASSVATEPEAF
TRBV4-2 ASSQGGTSGSVGEETQY
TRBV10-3 AISAAGEYGYT
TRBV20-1 SAIETNTEAF
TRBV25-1 ASSHPGGRTTGELF
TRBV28 ASRSTDTQY
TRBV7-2 ASSLEASGGASYNEQF
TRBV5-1 ASSFRPSTGPYEQY
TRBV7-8 ASSLHPPGLAGMYNEQF
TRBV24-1 ASGAGLISNEQF
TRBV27 ASSFVGGSLGETQY
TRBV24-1 ATSEYGTPYGYT
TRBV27 ASTWTGGSLLPTDTQY
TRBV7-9 ASSLASPRDRAVETQY
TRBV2 ASSAQGLNTEAF
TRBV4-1 ASSQDGAGANVLT
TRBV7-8 ASSLWPGADTQY
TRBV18 ASSLRGEASYEQY
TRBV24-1 ATSPSPDIPPETQY
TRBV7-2 ASRWDPSSYNEQF
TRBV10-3 AISVGEFSNQPQH
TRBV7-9 ASSLNQGKNTGELF
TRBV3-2 ASSLGSGLGNEQF
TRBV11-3 ASSHPGPAGMETQY
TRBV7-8 ASSLGLHEQF
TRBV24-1 ATSDPRSSGIGEQY
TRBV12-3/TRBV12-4 ASRAQGALGEKLF
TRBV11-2 ASSPGQAGGYT
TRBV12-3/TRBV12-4 ASSLSQGAKNIQY
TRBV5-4 ATTASGYYNSPLH
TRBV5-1 ASSSLGQLPEQY
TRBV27 ASRTPLAQGYGYT